This T cell receptor (beta chain) was retrieved from a study of CD8 T cells in ankylosing spondylitis. This clonotype was counted ten times or more. Its antigen is unknown. Broader study findings: Characteristic of ankylosing spondylitis blood, it appeared, was a TCR beta motif comprising 7 to 9 highly homologous variants. Some motif variants were previously reported in reactive arthritis synovial fluid and blood. Disease-linked clones were CD8+ and relatively rare in peripheral blood.

TCRdb ran MiXCR on the 5' RACE reads and lists one entry per CDR3 protein. The data show about 540,000 distinct CDR3 sequences, about 12% seen once. Trimming removed 4 bases from V and 3 bases from J; junction bases left unmatched: 2. This CDR3 has 15 amino acids. CDR1 is SGHRS and CDR2 is YFSETQ in the germline V gene. The rearrangement links TRBV5-1 to TRBJ2-3; 13 bases agree with TRBD2. The receptor was isolated from a male donor with ankylosing spondylitis. The sequencing input was blood, either unsorted or a sorted T cell fraction (not recorded which). CDR3 amino acids: CASSPTSGRTDTQYF. The CDR3 bases are TGCGCCAGCAGCCCGACTAGCGGGAGGACAGATACGCAGTATTTT.